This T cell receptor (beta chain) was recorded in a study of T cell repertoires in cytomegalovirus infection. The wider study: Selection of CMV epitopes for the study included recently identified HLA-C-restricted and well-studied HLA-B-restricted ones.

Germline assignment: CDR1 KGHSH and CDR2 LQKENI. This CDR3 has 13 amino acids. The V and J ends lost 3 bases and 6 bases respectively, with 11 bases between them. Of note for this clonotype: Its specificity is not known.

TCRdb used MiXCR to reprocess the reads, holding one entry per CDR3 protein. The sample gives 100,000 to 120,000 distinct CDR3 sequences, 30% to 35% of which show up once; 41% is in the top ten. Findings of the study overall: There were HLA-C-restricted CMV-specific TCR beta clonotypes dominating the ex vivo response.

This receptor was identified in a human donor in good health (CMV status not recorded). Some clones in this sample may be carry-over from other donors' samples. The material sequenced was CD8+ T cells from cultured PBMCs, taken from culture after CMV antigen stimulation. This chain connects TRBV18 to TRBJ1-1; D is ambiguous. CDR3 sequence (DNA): TGTGCCAGCTCACCTTACTCAGGCGCTGAAGCTTTCTTT. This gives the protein CASSPYSGAEAFF.